This T cell receptor (beta chain) was sequenced during a study of CD8 T cells in ankylosing spondylitis. The CDR3 totals 12 residues. Germline V gene lookup returns CDR1 SNHLY and CDR2 FYNNEI. V lost 6 bases, J lost 4 bases, and 9 bases lay in between. One entry per CDR3 protein results from TCRdb running MiXCR on the 5' RACE reads. The sample shows some 140,000 distinct CDR3 sequences, roughly 8.4% of them seen only once. This clonotype showed up just a few times. This receptor was identified in a male donor with ankylosing spondylitis. V and J are TRBV2 and TRBJ2-5; D not resolved. The sequencing sample was made of synovial fluid, either unsorted or a sorted T cell fraction (not recorded which). CDR3 amino acids: CASRGQSETQYF. The CDR3, as DNA: TGTGCCAGCAGGGGTCAGTCAGAGACCCAGTACTTC.